This TCR beta chain was identified in a study of graft-versus-host responses after intestinal transplantation. Study-level results: An association linked early post-transplant HvG declines with peak circulating GvH clone levels.

Generated by immunoSEQ multiplex PCR, the TCRdb table keeps only in-frame clones and is missing some. The repertoire holds around 110,000 clones, with about 92% as singletons. This clone was counted once. Antigen specificity is unknown. Germline values: CDR1 SEHNR, CDR2 FQNEAQ (reference sequence). The CDR3 is 13 residues long. The ends were cut back, 0 bases at V and 2 bases at J, with 4 bases in the middle. The rearrangement joins TRBV7-9 to TRBJ1-2; D unresolved. This clonotype originated in a human donor who was the organ donor for an intestinal transplant. The material sequenced was unstimulated CD8+ T cells sorted from spleen or lymph node cells, taken before transplant. The CDR3 loop reads CASSLAGNYGYTF. The CDR3 DNA follows: TGTGCCAGCAGCTTAGCGGGGAACTATGGCTACACCTTC. Variable domain in full (rest from reference TRBV7-9 and TRBJ1-2): DTGVSQNPRHKITKRGQNVTFRCDPISEHNRLYWYRQTLGQGPEFLTYFQNEAQLEKSRLLSDRFSAERPKGSFSTLEIQRTEQGDSAMYLCASSLAGNYGYTFGSGTRLTVV.